This TCR beta chain was captured in a study of cytomegalovirus exposure and HLA in healthy donors. Study-wide results and caveats: In a later analysis, several top co-occurrence clusters appeared linked to parvovirus B19, influenza, CMV and Epstein-Barr virus. Sequencing probably produced one cluster of sequence variants that were highly shared. Immune exposure was documented only through CMV serostatus. Earlier analysis looked at TCR beta V segments, and most were productive about 90% or about 30% of the time.

The PCR ran on 60 Vbeta and 13 Jbeta primers. The method was immunoSEQ multiplex PCR; TCRdb's version includes in-frame clones alone and lacks a portion of them. The table lists about 150,000 clones, 70% to 90% of them singletons. Regarding this clone: Its antigen remains unidentified.

The CDR3 runs to 12 residues. Germline CDR1 reads SGHRS; CDR2 reads YFSETQ. V lost 5 bases and J lost 8; bases outside the gene matches: 4. Sequenced input: PBMCs. The clonotype was recovered from a woman between 18 and 29 years old in good health and CMV-seronegative. This rearrangement joins TRBV5-1 to TRBJ2-1; 7 bases are a match to TRBD1. DNA of the CDR3: TGCGCCAGCAGGACAGGGTTATATGAGCAGTTCTTC. Translated: CASRTGLYEQFF.